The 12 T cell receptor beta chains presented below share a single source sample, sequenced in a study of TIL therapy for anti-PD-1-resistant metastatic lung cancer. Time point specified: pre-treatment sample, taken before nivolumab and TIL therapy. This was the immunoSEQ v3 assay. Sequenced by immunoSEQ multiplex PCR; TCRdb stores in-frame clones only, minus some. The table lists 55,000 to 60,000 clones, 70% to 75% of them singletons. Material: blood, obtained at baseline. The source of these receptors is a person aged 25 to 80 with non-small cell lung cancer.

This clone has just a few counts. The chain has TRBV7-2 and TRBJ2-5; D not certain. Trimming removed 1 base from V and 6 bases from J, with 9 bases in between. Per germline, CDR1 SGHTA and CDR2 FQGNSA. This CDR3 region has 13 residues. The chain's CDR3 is CASSLEGMKTQYF. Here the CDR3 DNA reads TGTGCCAGCAGCTTAGAGGGCATGAAGACCCAGTACTTC.

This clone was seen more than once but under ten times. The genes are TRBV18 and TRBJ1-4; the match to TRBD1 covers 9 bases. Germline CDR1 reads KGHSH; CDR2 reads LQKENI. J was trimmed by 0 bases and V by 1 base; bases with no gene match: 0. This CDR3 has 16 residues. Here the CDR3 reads CASSPRQGATNEKLFF. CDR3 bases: TGTGCCAGCTCACCACGACAGGGGGCAACTAATGAAAAACTGTTTTTT. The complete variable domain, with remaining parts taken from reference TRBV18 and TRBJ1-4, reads NAGVMQNPRHLVRRRGQEARLRCSPMKGHSHVYWYRQLPEEGLKFMVYLQKENIIDESGMPKERFSAEFPKEGPSILRIQQVVRGDSAAYFCASSPRQGATNEKLFFGSGTQLSVL.

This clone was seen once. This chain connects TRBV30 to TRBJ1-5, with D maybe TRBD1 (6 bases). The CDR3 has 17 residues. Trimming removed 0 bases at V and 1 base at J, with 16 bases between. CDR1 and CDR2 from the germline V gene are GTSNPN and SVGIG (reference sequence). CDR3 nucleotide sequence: TGTGCCTGGAGTGTTCTATCAGGGGAAATAAGCAATCAGCCCCAGCATTTT. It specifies CAWSVLSGEISNQPQHF.

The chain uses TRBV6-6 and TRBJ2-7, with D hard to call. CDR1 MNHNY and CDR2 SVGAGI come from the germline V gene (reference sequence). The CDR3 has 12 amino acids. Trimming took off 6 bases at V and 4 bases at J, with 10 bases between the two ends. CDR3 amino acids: CASSPTLYEQYF. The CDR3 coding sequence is TGTGCCAGCAGCCCAACCCTATACGAGCAGTACTTC.

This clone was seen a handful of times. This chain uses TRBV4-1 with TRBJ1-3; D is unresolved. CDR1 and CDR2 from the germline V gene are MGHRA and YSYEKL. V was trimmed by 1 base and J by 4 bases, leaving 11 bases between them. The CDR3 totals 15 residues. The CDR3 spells CASSQGGVAGNTIYF. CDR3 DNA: TGCGCCAGCAGCCAAGGGGGTGTTGCGGGAAACACCATATATTTT.

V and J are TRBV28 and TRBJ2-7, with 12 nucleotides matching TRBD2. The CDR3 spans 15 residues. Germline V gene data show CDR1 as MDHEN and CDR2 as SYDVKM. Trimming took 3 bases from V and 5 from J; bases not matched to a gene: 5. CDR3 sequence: CASSFPSGRANEQYF. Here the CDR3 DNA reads TGTGCCAGCAGTTTTCCTAGCGGGAGGGCCAACGAGCAGTACTTC.

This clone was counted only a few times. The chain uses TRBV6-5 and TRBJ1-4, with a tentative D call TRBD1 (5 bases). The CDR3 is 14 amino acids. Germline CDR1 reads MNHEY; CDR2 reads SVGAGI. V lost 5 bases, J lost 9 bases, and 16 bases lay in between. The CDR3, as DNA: TGTGCCAGCAGTATCGGGGGTGTGCATAAAAAACTGTTTTTT. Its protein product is CASSIGGVHKKLFF.

Here the CDR3 DNA reads TGTGCCAGCAGCTTAGACAGCAGCAATCAGCCCCAGCATTTT. It encodes CASSLDSSNQPQHF. The V gene is TRBV7-2, the J gene TRBJ1-5; no firm D call. This CDR3 contains 14 residues. CDR1 is SGHTA and CDR2 is FQGNSA in the germline V gene. The ends were cut back, 1 base at V and 1 base at J, with 5 bases in the middle.

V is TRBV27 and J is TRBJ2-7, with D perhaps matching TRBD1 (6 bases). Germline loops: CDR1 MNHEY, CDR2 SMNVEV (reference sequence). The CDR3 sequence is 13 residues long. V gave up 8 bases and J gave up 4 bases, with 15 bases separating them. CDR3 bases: TGTGCCAGCTGTGACATGCAGGGGTACGAGCAGTACTTC. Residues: CASCDMQGYEQYF.

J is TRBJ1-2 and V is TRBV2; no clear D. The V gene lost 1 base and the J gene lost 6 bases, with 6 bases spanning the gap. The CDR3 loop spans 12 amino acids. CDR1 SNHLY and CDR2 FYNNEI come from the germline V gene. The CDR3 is CASSEGQNGYTF. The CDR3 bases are TGTGCCAGCAGTGAAGGCCAGAATGGCTACACCTTC. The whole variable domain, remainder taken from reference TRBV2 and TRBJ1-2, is EPEVTQTPSHQVTQMGQEVILRCVPISNHLYFYWYRQILGQKVEFLVSFYNNEISEKSEIFDDQFSVERPDGSNFTLKIRSTKLEDSAMYFCASSEGQNGYTFGSGTRLTVV.

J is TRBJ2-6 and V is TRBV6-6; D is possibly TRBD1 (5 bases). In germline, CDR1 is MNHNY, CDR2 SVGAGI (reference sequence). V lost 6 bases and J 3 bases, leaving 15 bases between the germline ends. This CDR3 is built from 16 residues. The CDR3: CASSQGTQGGANVLTF. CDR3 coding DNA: TGTGCCAGCAGCCAGGGAACCCAAGGTGGGGCCAACGTCCTGACTTTC.

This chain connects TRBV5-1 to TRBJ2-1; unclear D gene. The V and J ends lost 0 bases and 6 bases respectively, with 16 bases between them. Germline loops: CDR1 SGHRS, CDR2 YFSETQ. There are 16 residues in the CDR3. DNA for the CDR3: TGCGCCAGCAGCTTGGCCCAGGACCTTTCAATCAATGAGCAGTTCTTC. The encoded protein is CASSLAQDLSINEQFF.